This passage covers 9 T cell receptor beta chains from one sample sequenced in a study of T cells in Graves' hyperthyroidism and ophthalmopathy (dated by TCRdb to about 2019). Library preparation employed multiplex PCR. Sequencer: Illumina HiSeq 2000. TCR beta CDR3 regions were amplified from RNA transcripts. For the first round of RT-PCR on the TCR CDR3, the HTBI primer set was used together with the Qiagen OneStep RT-PCR kit. TCRdb redid the processing of the public reads, applying fastp at Q25 and MiXCR, and retained in-frame beta chains. Rows are unified per CDR3 protein, each entry keeping the most common DNA and genes. Counted in this sample were roughly 550,000 distinct CDR3 sequences; roughly 16% of them appeared once. The ten largest clones take up around 28% of the sample. The sequenced material came from blood. These receptor sequences come from a woman in her twenties or thirties with Graves' ophthalmopathy.

Comment on this clonotype: Just one base apart from a much larger clone, this may be a read error. The J gene is TRBJ2-1, the V gene TRBV5-1, with TRBD2 identical over 8 bases. CDR1 is SGHRS, CDR2 YFSETQ, per germline. The CDR3 has 15 amino acids. The CDR3 loop reads CASGLETSESTEQFF. The CDR3 coding sequence is TGCGCCAGCGGCTTGGAGACTAGCGAAAGTACTGAGCAGTTCTTC. The variable domain in full, with the rest retrieved from reference TRBV5-1 and TRBJ2-1, is KAGVTQTPRYLIKTRGQQVTLSCSPISGHRSVSWYQQTPGQGLQFLFEYFSETQRNKGNFPGRFSGRQFSNSRSEMNVSTLELGDSALYLCASGLETSESTEQFFGPGTRLTVL.

This clonotype was counted many times. The gene calls are TRBV7-8 and TRBJ1-1; no clear D gene. There are 14 residues in the CDR3. Per germline, CDR1 SGHVS and CDR2 FQNEAQ. V was pared by 3 bases and J by 0 bases, with 8 bases between. CDR3 residues: CASSFASMNTEAFF. CDR3 DNA: TGTGCCAGCAGCTTCGCCAGCATGAACACTGAAGCTTTCTTT.

This clonotype was recorded at least ten times. This chain connects TRBV30 to TRBJ2-5, with unresolved D. The germline V gene encodes CDR1 GTSNPN and CDR2 SVGIG (reference sequence). Trimming stripped 0 bases from V and 1 base from J, with 3 bases between. The CDR3 covers 12 residues. CDR3 DNA: TGTGCCTGGAGTGTCGGCCAAGAGACCCAGTACTTC. This gives the protein CAWSVGQETQYF.

The chain employs TRBV7-9 and TRBJ2-2; TRBD2 matches 7 bases. V lost 5 bases, J lost 6 bases, and 9 bases stayed unmatched. The CDR3 sequence is 15 residues long. Looked up from germline, CDR1 is SEHNR and CDR2 is FQNEAQ (reference sequence). This CDR3 reads CASSPRSSGAGELFF. CDR3 bases: TGTGCCAGCAGCCCCCGATCTAGCGGAGCCGGGGAGCTGTTTTTT.

V usage is TRBV7-9 and J usage is TRBJ2-5, with TRBD2 identical over 10 bases. The CDR3 totals 17 residues. Trimming took 3 bases from V and 0 from J; bases not matched to a gene: 7. The germline V gene has CDR1 SEHNR and CDR2 FQNEAQ (reference sequence). CDR3: CASSLGLAGVYQETQYF. The CDR3 DNA sequence: TGTGCCAGCAGCTTGGGGCTAGCGGGAGTCTACCAAGAGACCCAGTACTTC.

This chain connects TRBV7-9 to TRBJ2-7; 8 bases agree with TRBD2. Germline CDR1 is SEHNR and CDR2 is FQNEAQ (reference sequence). V shed 5 bases, J shed 2 bases, and the junction held 8 bases outside the gene matches. The CDR3 has 15 amino acids. The CDR3 loop reads CASSPTSGPAYEQYF. CDR3 sequence (DNA): TGTGCCAGCAGCCCTACTAGCGGTCCTGCCTACGAGCAGTACTTC.

The chain carries TRBV7-2 and TRBJ1-3; 9 positions agree with TRBD1. In germline, CDR1 is SGHTA, CDR2 FQGNSA. The CDR3 is made up of 15 amino acids. Trimming at V came to 6 bases and at J to 4 bases, leaving 7 bases not matched to a gene. The CDR3 is CASRQSGTGGNTIYF. The CDR3 nucleotides are TGTGCCAGCAGGCAATCCGGGACAGGGGGAAACACCATATATTTT.

This clonotype showed up just a few times. The V and J genes are TRBV6-1 and TRBJ2-7; D not certain. Trimming left V 6 bases short and J 6 bases short, with 24 bases between. CDR1 MNHNS and CDR2 SASEGT come from the germline V gene. The CDR3 sequence is 16 residues long. In DNA, the CDR3 is TGTGCCAGCAGCCCCGCTTGGTTAGACGGCCACTGCGAGCAGTACTTC. Translated: CASSPAWLDGHCEQYF.

The sample holds many counts of this clonotype. CDR3 in amino acids: CASSFWSSDLDTGNEQFF. CDR3 sequence (DNA): TGCGCCAGCAGCTTTTGGTCTTCGGATTTAGACACAGGGAATGAGCAGTTCTTC. The chain is built from TRBV5-1 and TRBJ2-1; possible D gene TRBD1, 6 bases. Germline V gene sequence: CDR1 SGHRS, CDR2 YFSETQ. V was cut by 2 bases and J by 7 bases, with 25 bases left in between. The CDR3 consists of 18 residues. The whole variable domain, remainder taken from reference TRBV5-1 and TRBJ2-1, is KAGVTQTPRYLIKTRGQQVTLSCSPISGHRSVSWYQQTPGQGLQFLFEYFSETQRNKGNFPGRFSGRQFSNSRSEMNVSTLELGDSALYLCASSFWSSDLDTGNEQFFGPGTRLTVL.